This T cell receptor beta chain was obtained from a study of blood T cell repertoires in COVID-19. Study details: T cells, B-cell-depleted T cells, or PBMCs supplied cDNA or gDNA.

CDR1 and CDR2 (germline): LNHDA, SQIVND (reference sequence). CDR3 length: 15 amino acids. Trimming took off 7 bases at V and 6 bases at J, with 19 bases between the two ends. Sequencing used immunoSEQ multiplex PCR; TCRdb keeps in-frame clones, though not all of them. The repertoire consists of 310,000 or so clones, with about 89% occurring once and the leading ten covering 5% to 7.5%. The rearrangement links TRBV19 to TRBJ2-1; a weak D match, TRBD2 (6 bases). The sequence was obtained from a young man who had recovered from COVID-19. Sequenced input: peripheral blood. The CDR3 bases are TGTGCCAGTACCAAAGGAGGGAGTGGGGTCAATGAGCAGTTCTTC. Its translation: CASTKGGSGVNEQFF.